The 5 T cell receptor beta chains below come from one sample, sequenced in a study of blood T cell repertoires in COVID-19. Generated by immunoSEQ multiplex PCR, the TCRdb table keeps only in-frame clones and is missing some. The sample holds fewer than 350,000 clones; about 89% are singletons and the top ten take just under 9%. Sequencing input: peripheral blood. The receptors stem from a man aged 40-50 years with active or convalescent COVID-19.

The chain combines TRBV5-1 with TRBJ2-2; the match to TRBD1 covers 7 bases. CDR1 is SGHRS, CDR2 YFSETQ, per germline. V lost 4 bases, J lost 0 bases, and 3 bases stayed unmatched. CDR3 length: 15 residues. This CDR3 is CASSDDRANTGELFF. CDR3 DNA sequence: TGCGCCAGCAGCGACGACAGGGCGAACACCGGGGAGCTGTTTTTT.

Concerning this clone itself: Other DNA sequences within the sample encode an identical CDR3. The genes are TRBV5-1 and TRBJ1-1; no firm D call. This CDR3 is built from 14 residues. Germline V gene lookup returns CDR1 SGHRS and CDR2 YFSETQ. V gave up 0 bases and J gave up 5 bases, with 11 bases separating them. CDR3 loop: CASSLALGGTEAFF. CDR3 DNA sequence: TGCGCCAGCAGCTTGGCGTTAGGAGGGACTGAAGCTTTCTTT.

The CDR3 loop is CATSSGQGNEKLFF. The CDR3 DNA reads as TGTGCCACCAGCTCGGGACAGGGAAATGAAAAACTGTTTTTT. This chain connects TRBV24-1 to TRBJ1-4, with 9 bases identical to TRBD1. Unmatched junction bases numbered 4, after V lost 7 bases and J lost 5 bases. Per germline, CDR1 KGHDR and CDR2 SFDVKD. This CDR3 has 14 amino acids.

This CDR3 is CASSYSNPTREAFF. Here the CDR3 DNA reads TGTGCCAGCAGTTACTCAAACCCGACGAGGGAAGCTTTCTTT. The chain is built from TRBV6-5 and TRBJ1-1; the D is unclear. This CDR3 contains 14 residues. Germline V gives CDR1 MNHEY, CDR2 SVGAGI. The ends were cut back, 0 bases at V and 8 bases at J, with 13 bases in the middle.

The CDR3 DNA reads as TGCGCCAGCAGCCAAGACACTTCTGGGACTAGCAACTACGAGCAGTACTTC. Protein: CASSQDTSGTSNYEQYF. This sequence joins TRBV4-1 and TRBJ2-7, with TRBD2 identical over 9 bases. V lost 0 bases to trimming and J lost 3 bases; unmatched junction nucleotides: 9. CDR1 and CDR2 (germline): MGHRA, YSYEKL. This CDR3 region has 17 residues.